There are a few counts of the clone carrying this TCR beta chain. Antigen: not known. This sample was taken from a study of T-cell memory formation after mild COVID-19. Unmatched junction bases numbered 8, after V lost 2 bases and J lost 9 bases. The CDR3 length is 15 residues. cDNA libraries for TCR alpha and TCR beta, carrying sample barcodes and UMIs, came from 5'RACE with constant-segment primers. From the 5' RACE reads, TCRdb called clonotypes with MiXCR, one entry per CDR3 protein. Among about 610,000 distinct CDR3 sequences, roughly 17% were seen once, and the ten largest hold around 7.8%. Study-wide results and limits: Nothing showed for sure that second-wave clones peaking on day 37 were SARS-CoV-2 specific. CD4+ bias marked clones expanding day 15 to 37, unlike balanced contracting clones.

The chain joins TRBV12-3 or TRBV12-4 to TRBJ2-1; TRBD1 matches 9 bases. Input material: PBMCs or a T cell subset sorted from them (not recorded which). The source of this sequence is an adult woman who had mild COVID-19 (a few samples of this study predate the infection). Cell type and time point are not known. CDR3 sequence reads: CASSLPGQGEIEQFF. In DNA, the CDR3 is TGTGCCAGCAGTTTACCGGGACAGGGTGAAATTGAGCAGTTCTTC.